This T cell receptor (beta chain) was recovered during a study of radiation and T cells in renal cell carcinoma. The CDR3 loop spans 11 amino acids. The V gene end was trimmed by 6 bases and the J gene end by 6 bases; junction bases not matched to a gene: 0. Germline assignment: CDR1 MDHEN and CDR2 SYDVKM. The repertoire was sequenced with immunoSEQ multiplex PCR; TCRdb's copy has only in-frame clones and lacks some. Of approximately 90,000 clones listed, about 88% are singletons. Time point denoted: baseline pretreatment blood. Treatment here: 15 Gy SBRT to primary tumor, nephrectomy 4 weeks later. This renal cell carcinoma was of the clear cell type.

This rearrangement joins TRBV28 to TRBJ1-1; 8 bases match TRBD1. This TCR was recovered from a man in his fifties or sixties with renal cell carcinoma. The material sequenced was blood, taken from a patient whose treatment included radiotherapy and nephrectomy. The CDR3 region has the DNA TGTGCCAGCAGACAGGGGGCTGAAGCTTTCTTT. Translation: CASRQGAEAFF.